Here is one T cell receptor beta chain with its context. This entry belongs to a study of blood T cell repertoires in COVID-19. The repertoire was sequenced with immunoSEQ multiplex PCR; TCRdb's copy has only in-frame clones and lacks some. Of about 220,000 clones in the sample, about 84% are singletons; the top ten hold 13%. This CDR3 region has 15 residues. The ends lost 4 bases at V and 1 base at J; junction bases unmatched: 3. Germline assignment: CDR1 SNHLY and CDR2 FYNNEI. V usage is TRBV2 and J usage is TRBJ2-7, with 11 positions matching TRBD1. The receptor was isolated from a human donor in a cohort sampled during active COVID-19. Sequencing input: peripheral blood. The CDR3 reads CASSAGTGGSYEQYF. In DNA form, the CDR3 reads TGTGCCAGCAGTGCCGGGACAGGGGGGTCCTACGAGCAGTACTTC.